The TCR beta chain described here comes from a study of blood T cell repertoires in COVID-19 (dated by TCRdb to about 2020). In terms of the full investigation: Collaborator samples came from the United States, Italy and Spain and covered acute and convalescent phases of COVID-19. Where available, HLA class I and class II types were obtained from metadata supplied by the sample provider rather than from assay-based typing. The repertoires were released in a freely available public database intended as a resource for research on the immune response to SARS-CoV-2. The material from the prospective study consisted of cDNA or gDNA derived from T cells, B-cell-depleted T cells, or PBMCs. The dataset comprised deeply sampled blood TCRbeta repertoires from subjects exposed to, actively infected with, or recovered from COVID-19. A de-identified subject ID, COVID-19 status, age in years and sex were almost always included in the sample metadata. The samples were drawn from two sources: the first 160 participants of the ongoing ImmuneRACE study, and some 1,300 subjects contributed by 6 global collaborators. On the study overall, not on this receptor specifically: The amount of clinical and demographic metadata varied by source and participant and was provided uncurated.

In the case of this clone: The antigen it recognizes is unknown. One base away there is no much larger clone; base qualities are not given.

Each collaborating institution followed its own protocols to collect whole blood in K2EDTA tubes. Collaborator samples were shipped for TCRbeta analysis as frozen whole blood, isolated PBMCs, or DNA extracted from either sample type. TCRbeta CDR3 regions were amplified from genomic DNA using the immunoSEQ Assay, a bias-controlled multiplex PCR. Concerning the study's data processing: Within the assay, amplification of reference gene primers was used to estimate how many nucleated cells each sample contained. Sequence reads were collapsed and filtered to measure the absolute abundance of every unique TCRbeta CDR3 rearrangement. Productive Simpson clonality was computed per sample as the square root of Simpson's diversity index over productive rearrangements. TCRdb holds this immuneACCESS table with in-frame rearrangements only. Some clones are missing; in checked studies, unresolved V genes explain under half, and the rest has no known cause. For V, J and clone size, that table is used; D and trimming come from the DNA. This sample gives about 310,000 clones in total; around 87% of them show up just once. 1% of the sample rests with the top ten.

Sequenced material: peripheral blood. The TCR was taken from a man over 45 with active or convalescent COVID-19.

The bases are TGTGCCAGCAGCCCATCGGCTAGCGGGAGCGCCGGGGAGCTGTTTTTT. This sequence encodes CASSPSASGSAGELFF. The chain is encoded by TRBV3-1 (or the pseudogene TRBV3-2) joined to TRBJ2-2, with 10 central nucleotides matching TRBD2. Including the terminal cysteine and phenylalanine, the CDR3 comprises 16 residues. Kept here is only the CDR3 DNA, which spans 48 bases and is read in frame from base 1. CDR1 LGHDT and CDR2 YNNKEL are derived from the germline V gene (reference sequence). After removal of 4 bases from V and 6 bases from J, the junction retains 8 bases not matched to a gene.